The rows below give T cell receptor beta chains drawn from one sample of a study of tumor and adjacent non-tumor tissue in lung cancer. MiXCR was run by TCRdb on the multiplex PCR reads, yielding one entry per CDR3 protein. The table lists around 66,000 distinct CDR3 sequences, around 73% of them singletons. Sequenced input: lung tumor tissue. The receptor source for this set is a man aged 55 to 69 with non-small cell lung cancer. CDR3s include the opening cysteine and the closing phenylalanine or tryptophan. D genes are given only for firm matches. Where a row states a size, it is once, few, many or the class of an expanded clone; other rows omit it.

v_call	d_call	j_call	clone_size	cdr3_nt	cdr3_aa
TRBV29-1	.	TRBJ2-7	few	TGCAGTGTTATGTCGTTGGACTACGAGCAGTATTTC	CSVMSLDYEQYF
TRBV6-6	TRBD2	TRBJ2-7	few	TGTCCCAGCAGACCCGACAGACTAGCGGGAATGCAGTATTTC	CPSRPDRLAGMQYF
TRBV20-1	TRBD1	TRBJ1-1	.	TGCACTGCTAGAGATTTTCGGACAGGTCGCACTGAAGATTTCTTT	CTARDFRTGRTEDFF
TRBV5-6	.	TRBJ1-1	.	TGTGCCAGCAGCCCCGTTGGGCTTCGTAACAATGAAGCTTTCTTT	CASSPVGLRNNEAFF
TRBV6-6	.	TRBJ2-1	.	TGTGCTAGCAGTACTCCTTCTGACAGGAGAAACTTCAATGAGCAGTCCTTC	CASSTPSDRRNFNEQSF
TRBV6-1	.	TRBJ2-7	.	TGTGCCAACAGTGAAATTAATTACGAACAGTACTTC	CANSEINYEQYF
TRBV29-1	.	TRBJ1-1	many	TGCAGCGTTGAAGGGCGGGGGACGAACACTGAAGCTTTCTTT	CSVEGRGTNTEAFF
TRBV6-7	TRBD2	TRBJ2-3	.	TGTGCCAGCAGTTATACAAGCGGGAGGGCGACAGATACGCAGTATTTT	CASSYTSGRATDTQYF
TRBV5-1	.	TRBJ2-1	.	TGCGCCAGCAGCTTTGGTAGCGGAGGCTCCTACAATGAGCAGTTCTTC	CASSFGSGGSYNEQFF
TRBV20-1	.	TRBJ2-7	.	TGCAGTGCTAGAGTCAGGGGACTCCCCCACGAGCAGTACTTC	CSARVRGLPHEQYF
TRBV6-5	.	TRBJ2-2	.	TGTGCCAGCAAGCACAACGGGAGCACCGGGGACCTGTTTTTT	CASKHNGSTGDLFF
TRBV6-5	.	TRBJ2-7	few	TGTACCAGCAGTCCTGGGGCTAACGAGCAGTACTTC	CTSSPGANEQYF
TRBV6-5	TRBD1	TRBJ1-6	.	TGTGCCACCAGACCCCCGGGACAGTTAAATTCACCCCTCCACTTT	CATRPPGQLNSPLHF
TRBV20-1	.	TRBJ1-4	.	TGCAGTGCTAGACTCCGGAACCGGGTTGAAAAACTGTTTTTT	CSARLRNRVEKLFF
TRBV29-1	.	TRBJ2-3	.	TGCAGCGTTTTTATGTCTAGCCGCTCAGATAGGCAGTATTTT	CSVFMSSRSDRQYF
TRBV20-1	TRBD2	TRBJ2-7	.	TGCAGTACTAAAAAACTAGCGGGAAAAAACGAGCAGTACTTC	CSTKKLAGKNEQYF
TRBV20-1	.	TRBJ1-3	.	TGTAGTGCTAGAGATTTGGGCAACGTAGGAAACACCATATATTTT	CSARDLGNVGNTIYF
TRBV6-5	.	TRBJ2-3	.	TGTGCCAGCAGTTACTCACTAGGAGGGCCAGATACGCAGTATTTT	CASSYSLGGPDTQYF
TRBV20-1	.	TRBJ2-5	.	TGCAGTGTTAGAGATCCGGGGGCTAGCCAAGAGACCCAGTACTTC	CSVRDPGASQETQYF
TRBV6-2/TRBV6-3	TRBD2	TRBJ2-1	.	TGTGCGAGCAGTGCATCATACGGGACTAGCGGGAGTAATGAACAGTTCTTC	CASSASYGTSGSNEQFF
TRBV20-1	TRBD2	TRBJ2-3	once	TGCAGTGTCCCTCTCGCGGGAGGCCCTCCTAGCACAGAAACACAGTATTTT	CSVPLAGGPPSTETQYF
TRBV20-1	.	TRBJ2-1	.	TGCAGTTCTAGGGCCATCTCAGAGGATGAACAGTTCTTC	CSSRAISEDEQFF
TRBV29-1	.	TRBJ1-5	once	TGTAGCGTTAGGACGGGTCATACCAATCAGCCCCAGCATTTT	CSVRTGHTNQPQHF
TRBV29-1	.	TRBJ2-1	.	TGCAGCGTTGACAAACAGTCCAATGAGCAGTTCTTC	CSVDKQSNEQFF